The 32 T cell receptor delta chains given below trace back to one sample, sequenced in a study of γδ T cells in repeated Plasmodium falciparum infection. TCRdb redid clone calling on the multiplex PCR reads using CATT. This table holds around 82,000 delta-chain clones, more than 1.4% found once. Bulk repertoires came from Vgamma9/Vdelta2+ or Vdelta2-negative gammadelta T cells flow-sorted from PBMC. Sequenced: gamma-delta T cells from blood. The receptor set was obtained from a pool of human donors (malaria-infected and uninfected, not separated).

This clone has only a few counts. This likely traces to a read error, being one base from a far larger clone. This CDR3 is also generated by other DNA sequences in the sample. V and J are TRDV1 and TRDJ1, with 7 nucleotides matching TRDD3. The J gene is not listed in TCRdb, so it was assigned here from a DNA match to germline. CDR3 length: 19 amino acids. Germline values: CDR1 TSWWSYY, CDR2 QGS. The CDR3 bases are TGTGCTCTTGGGGAACTAGAATGGTCGGTTAAGGGGGATCCCGACAAACTCATCTTT. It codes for CALGELEWSVKGDPDKLIF.

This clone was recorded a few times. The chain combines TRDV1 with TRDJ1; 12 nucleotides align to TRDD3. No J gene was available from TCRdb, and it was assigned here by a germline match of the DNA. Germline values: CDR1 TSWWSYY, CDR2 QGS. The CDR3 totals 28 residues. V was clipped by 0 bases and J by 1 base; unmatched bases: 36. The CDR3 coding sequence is TGTGCTCTTGGGGAACTAGTCTCAAATGGCCTCGCCTCGAACACTGGGGGATACCCCCTTTGGACCACCGATAAACTCATCTTT. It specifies CALGELVSNGLASNTGGYPLWTTDKLIF.

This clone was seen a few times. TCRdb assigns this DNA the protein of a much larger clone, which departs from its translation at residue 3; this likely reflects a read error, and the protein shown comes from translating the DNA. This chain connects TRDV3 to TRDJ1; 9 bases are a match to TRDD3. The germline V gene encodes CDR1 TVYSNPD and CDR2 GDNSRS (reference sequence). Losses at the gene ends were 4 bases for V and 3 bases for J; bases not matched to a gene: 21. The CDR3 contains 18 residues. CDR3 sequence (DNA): TGTGCCTCTGGGGCCCGCCTCTGGGGATACGTTTTTTCCGATAAACTCATCTTT. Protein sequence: CASGARLWGYVFSDKLIF. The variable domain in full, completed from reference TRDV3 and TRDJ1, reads CDKVTQSSPDQTVASGSEVVLLCTYDTVYSNPDLFWYRIRPDYSFQFVFYGDNSRSEGADFTQGRFSVKHILTQKAFHLVISPVRTEDSATYYCASGARLWGYVFSDKLIFGKGTRVTVEP.

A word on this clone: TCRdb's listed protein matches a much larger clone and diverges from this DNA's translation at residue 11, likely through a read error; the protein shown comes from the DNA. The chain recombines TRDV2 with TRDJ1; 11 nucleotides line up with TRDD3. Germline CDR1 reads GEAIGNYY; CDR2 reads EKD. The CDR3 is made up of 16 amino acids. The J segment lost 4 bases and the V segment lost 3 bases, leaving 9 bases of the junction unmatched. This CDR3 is CACDPVSGGYSDKLIF. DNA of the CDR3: TGTGCCTGTGACCCTGTCTCTGGGGGATACAGCGATAAACTCATCTTT.

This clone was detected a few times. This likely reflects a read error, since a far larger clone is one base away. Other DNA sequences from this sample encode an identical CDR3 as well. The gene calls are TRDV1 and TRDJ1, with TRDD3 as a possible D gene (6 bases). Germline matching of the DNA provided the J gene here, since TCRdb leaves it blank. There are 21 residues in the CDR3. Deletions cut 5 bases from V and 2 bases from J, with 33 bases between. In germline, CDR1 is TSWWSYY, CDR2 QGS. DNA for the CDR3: TGTGCTCTTGGGCCGCCCTGGGGACGATGGGGGGGCGCGGGGGAAACCGATAAACTCATCTTT. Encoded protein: CALGPPWGRWGGAGETDKLIF.

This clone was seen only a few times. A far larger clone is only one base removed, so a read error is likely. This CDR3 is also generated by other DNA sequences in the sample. The CDR3 reads CALGELVTTSVGFWGITYTDKLIF. In DNA, the CDR3 is TGTGCTCTTGGGGAACTAGTTACCACCTCTGTGGGGTTCTGGGGGATAACCTACACCGATAAACTCATCTTC. J gene calling gave no result, while the V gene is TRDV1; TRDD3, as called in the table, went unchecked against the DNA. The CDR3 is made up of 24 amino acids. Germline CDR1 reads TSWWSYY; CDR2 reads QGS.

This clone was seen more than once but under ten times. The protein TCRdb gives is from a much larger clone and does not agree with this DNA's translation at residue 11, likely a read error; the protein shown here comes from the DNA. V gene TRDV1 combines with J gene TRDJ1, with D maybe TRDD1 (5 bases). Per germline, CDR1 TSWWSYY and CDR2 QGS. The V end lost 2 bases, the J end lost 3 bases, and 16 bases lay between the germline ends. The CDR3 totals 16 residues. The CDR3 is CALGEEEISLADKLIF. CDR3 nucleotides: TGTGCTCTTGGGGAAGAAGAAATCTCTCTTGCCGATAAACTCATCTTT.

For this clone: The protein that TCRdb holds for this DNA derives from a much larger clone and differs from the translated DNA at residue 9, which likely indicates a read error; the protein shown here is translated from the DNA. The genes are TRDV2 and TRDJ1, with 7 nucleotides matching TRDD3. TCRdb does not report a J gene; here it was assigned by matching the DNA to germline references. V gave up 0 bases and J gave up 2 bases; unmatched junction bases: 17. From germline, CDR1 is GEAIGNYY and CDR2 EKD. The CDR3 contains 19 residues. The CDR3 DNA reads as TGTGCCTGTGACACCGTACTGGGGATGAACACGGTCACAACCGATAAACTCATCTTT. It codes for CACDTVLGMNTVTTDKLIF.

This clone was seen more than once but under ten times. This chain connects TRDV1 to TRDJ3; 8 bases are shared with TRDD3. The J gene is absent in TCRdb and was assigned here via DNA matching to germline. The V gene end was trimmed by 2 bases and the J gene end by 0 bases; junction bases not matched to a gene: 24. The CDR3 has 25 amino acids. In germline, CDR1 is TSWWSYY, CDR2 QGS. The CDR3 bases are TGTGCTCTTGGGGAATTCCCGATCGTACTGGGGGCTTCACCTCAGGGCTCCTGGGACACCCGACAGATGTTTTTC. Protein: CALGEFPIVLGASPQGSWDTRQMFF.

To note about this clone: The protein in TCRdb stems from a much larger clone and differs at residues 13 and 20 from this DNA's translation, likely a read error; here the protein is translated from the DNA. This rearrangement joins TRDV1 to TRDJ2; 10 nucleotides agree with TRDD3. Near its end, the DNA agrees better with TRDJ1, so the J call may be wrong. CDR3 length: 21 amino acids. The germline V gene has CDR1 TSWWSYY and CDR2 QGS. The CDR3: CALVGALLILGDALLTAQLIF. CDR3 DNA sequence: TGTGCTCTTGTGGGGGCCCTACTCATACTGGGGGATGCGCTTTTGACAGCACAACTCATCTTT.

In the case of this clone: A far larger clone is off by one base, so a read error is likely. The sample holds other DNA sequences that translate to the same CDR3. The CDR3 here is CACDSPTGMGERSSWDTRQMFF. Written as DNA, the CDR3 is TGTGCCTGTGATTCACCCACCGGAATGGGGGAACGTAGCTCCTGGGACACCCGGCAGATGTTTTTC. The chain is built from TRDV2 and TRDJ3, with 7 bases that match TRDD3. The J gene, missing from TCRdb, was assigned here through DNA to germline matching. This CDR3 region has 22 residues. CDR1 is GEAIGNYY, CDR2 EKD, per germline.

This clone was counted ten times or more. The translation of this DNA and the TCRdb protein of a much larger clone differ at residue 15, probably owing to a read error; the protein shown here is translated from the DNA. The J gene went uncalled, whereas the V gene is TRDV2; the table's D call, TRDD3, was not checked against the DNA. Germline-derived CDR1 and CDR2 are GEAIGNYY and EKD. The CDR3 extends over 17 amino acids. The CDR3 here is CACDPVGAPGDTDKPIF. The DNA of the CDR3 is TGTGCCTGTGACCCAGTGGGGGCCCCGGGGGACACCGATAAACCCATCTTT.

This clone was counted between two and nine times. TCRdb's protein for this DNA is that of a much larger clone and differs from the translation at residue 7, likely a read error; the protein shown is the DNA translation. The CDR3 spells CACARRAWGYPNTDKLIF. The CDR3 DNA reads TGTGCCTGTGCCCGTAGAGCTTGGGGATACCCGAACACCGATAAACTCATCTTT. The V call is TRDV2, the J call TRDJ1; 8 nucleotides line up with TRDD3. TCRdb offers no J gene call, so here the DNA was matched to germline to obtain one. The J segment lost 0 bases and the V segment lost 5 bases, leaving 16 bases of the junction unmatched. The germline CDR1 and CDR2 sequences are GEAIGNYY and EKD. CDR3 length: 18 residues.

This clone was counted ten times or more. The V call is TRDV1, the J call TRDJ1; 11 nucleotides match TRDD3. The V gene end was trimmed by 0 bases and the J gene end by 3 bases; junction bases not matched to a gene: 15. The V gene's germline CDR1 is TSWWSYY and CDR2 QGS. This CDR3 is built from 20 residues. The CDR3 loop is CALGELVQIRLGGYADKLIF. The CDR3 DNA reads TGTGCTCTTGGGGAACTAGTCCAGATCCGGCTTGGGGGATACGCCGATAAACTCATCTTT.

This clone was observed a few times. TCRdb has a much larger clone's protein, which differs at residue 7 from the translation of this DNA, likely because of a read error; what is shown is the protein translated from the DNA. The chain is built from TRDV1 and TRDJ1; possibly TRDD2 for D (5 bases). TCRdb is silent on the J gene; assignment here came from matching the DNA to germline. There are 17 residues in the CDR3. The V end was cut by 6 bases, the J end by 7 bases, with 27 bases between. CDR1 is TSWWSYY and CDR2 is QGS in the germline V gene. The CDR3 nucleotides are TGTGCTCTTGGCGACTTCCCAAAGAAGCCGGGAGCTCTTAAACTCATCTTT. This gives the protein CALGDFPKKPGALKLIF.

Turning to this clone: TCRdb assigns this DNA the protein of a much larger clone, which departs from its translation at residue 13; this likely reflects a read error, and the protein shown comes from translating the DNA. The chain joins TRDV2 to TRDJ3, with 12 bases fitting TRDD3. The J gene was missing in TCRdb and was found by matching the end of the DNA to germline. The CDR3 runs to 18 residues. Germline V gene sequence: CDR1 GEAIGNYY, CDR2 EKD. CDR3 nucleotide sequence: TGTGCCTGTGACACACTGGGGGATACCTCCTGGGACGCCCGACAGATGTTTTTC. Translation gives CACDTLGDTSWDARQMFF.

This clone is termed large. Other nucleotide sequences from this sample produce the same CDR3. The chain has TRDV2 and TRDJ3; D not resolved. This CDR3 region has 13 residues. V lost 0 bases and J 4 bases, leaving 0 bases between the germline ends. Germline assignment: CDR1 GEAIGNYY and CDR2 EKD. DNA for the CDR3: TGTGCCTGTGACACCTGGGACACCCGACAGATGTTTTTC. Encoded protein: CACDTWDTRQMFF.

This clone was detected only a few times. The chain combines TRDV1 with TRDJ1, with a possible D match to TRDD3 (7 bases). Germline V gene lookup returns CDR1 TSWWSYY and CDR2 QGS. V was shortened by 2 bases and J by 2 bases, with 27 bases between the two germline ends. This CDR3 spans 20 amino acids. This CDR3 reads CALGETLPPRTGDLTDKLIF. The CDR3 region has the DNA TGTGCTCTTGGGGAAACGCTTCCTCCTCGTACTGGGGACCTGACCGATAAACTCATCTTT.

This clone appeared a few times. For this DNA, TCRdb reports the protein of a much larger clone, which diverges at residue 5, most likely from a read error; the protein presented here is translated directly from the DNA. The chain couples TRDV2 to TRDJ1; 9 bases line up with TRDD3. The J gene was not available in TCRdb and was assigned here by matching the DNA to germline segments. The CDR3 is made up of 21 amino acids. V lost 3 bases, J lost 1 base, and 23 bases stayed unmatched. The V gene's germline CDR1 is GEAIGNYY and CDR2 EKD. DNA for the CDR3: TGTGCCTGTGACCCCGTGGGTGATTTCGGGGATACGCGACCCCGCACCGATAAACTCATCTTT. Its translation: CACDPVGDFGDTRPRTDKLIF.

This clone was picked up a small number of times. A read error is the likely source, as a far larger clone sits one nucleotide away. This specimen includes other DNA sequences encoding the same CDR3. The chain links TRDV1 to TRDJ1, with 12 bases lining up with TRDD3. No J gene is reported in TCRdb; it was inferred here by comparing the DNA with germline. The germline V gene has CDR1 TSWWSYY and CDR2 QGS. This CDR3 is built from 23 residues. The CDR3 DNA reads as TGTGCTCTTGGGGAGCATGTAACCTACCCGGGGAACTGGGGGATACTGTACACCGACAAACTCATCTTT. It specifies CALGEHVTYPGNWGILYTDKLIF.

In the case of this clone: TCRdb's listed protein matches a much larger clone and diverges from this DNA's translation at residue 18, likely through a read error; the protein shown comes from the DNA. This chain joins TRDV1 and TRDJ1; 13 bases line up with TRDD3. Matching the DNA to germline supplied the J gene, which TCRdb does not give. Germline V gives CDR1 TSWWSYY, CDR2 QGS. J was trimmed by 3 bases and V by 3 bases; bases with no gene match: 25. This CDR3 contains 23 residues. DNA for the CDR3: TGTGCTCTTGGGGACCCGACCCCATCCCGTACTGGGGGATACGCGGGGTACGCCGATAAACTCATCTTT. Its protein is CALGDPTPSRTGGYAGYADKLIF.

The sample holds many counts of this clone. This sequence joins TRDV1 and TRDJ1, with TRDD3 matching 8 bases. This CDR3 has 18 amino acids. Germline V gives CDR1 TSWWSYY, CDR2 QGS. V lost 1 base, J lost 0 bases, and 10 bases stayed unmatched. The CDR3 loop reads CALGERGLLGANTDKLIF. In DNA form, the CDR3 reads TGTGCTCTTGGGGAACGGGGACTACTGGGGGCCAACACCGATAAACTCATCTTT.

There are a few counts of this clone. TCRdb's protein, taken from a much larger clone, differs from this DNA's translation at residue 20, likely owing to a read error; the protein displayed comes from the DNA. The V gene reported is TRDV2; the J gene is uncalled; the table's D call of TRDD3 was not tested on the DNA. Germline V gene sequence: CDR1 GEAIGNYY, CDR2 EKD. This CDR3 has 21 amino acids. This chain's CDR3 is CACDTIAGTHTGGYGADKLTF. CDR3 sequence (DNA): TGTGCCTGTGACACGATCGCCGGAACCCACACTGGGGGATATGGCGCCGATAAACTCACCTTT.

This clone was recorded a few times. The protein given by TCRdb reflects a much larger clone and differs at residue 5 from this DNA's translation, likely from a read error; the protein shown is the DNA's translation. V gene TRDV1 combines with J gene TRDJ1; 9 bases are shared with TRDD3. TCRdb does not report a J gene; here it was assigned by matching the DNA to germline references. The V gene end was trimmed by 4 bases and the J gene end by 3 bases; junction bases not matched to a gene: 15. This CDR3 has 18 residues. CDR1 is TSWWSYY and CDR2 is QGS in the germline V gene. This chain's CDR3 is CALGGQLRGIPVPDKLIF. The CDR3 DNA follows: TGTGCTCTTGGGGGACAACTGAGGGGGATACCGGTCCCCGATAAACTCATCTTT.

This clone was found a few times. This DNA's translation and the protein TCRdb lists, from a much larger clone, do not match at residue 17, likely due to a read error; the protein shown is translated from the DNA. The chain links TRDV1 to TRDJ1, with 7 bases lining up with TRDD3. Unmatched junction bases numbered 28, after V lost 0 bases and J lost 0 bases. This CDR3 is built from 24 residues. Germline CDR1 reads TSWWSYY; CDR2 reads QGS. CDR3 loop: CALGELDFCQPKRGDIWNTDKLIF. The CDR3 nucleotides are TGTGCTCTTGGGGAACTTGATTTCTGCCAACCTAAACGCGGGGATATATGGAACACCGATAAACTCATCTTT.

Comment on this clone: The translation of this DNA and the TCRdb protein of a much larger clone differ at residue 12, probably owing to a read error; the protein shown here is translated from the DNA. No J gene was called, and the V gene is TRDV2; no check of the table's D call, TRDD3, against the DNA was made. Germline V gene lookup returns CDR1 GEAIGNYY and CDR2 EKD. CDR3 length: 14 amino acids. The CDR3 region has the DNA TGTGCCTGTGACACCGGGATAATGACAGCACAACACTTCTTT. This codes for CACDTGIMTAQHFF.

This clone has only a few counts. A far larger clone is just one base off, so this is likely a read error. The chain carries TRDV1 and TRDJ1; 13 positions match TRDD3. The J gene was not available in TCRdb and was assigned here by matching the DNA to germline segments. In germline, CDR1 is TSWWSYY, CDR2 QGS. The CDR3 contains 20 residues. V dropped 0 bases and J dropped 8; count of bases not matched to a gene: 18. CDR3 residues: CALGELRNQLGDTSGGKLIF. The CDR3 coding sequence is TGTGCTCTTGGGGAACTTCGGAACCAACTGGGGGATACGTCGGGTGGGAAACTCATCTTT.

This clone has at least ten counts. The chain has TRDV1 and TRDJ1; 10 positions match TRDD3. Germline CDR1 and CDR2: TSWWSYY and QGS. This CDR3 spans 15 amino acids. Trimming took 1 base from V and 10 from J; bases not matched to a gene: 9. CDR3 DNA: TGTGCTCTTGGGGAACCTAGGCTGGGGGATAATCGACTCATCTTT. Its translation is CALGEPRLGDNRLIF.

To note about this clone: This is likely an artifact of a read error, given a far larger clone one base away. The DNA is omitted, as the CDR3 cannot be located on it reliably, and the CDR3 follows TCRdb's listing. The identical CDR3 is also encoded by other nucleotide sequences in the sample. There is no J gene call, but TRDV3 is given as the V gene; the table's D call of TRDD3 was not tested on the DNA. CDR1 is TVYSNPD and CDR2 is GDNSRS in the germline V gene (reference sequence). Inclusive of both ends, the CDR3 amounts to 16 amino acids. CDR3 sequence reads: CAFKRPTGGYYCKLIF.

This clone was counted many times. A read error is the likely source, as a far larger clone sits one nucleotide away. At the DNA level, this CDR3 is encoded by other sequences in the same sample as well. CDR3: CACDPVYPSTGGYGTAQLFF. DNA for the CDR3: TGTGCCTGTGACCCTGTATATCCCAGTACTGGGGGATACGGCACAGCACAGCTCTTCTTT. This sequence joins TRDV2 and TRDJ2; TRDD3 matches 13 bases. The germline V gene encodes CDR1 GEAIGNYY and CDR2 EKD. There are 20 residues in the CDR3.

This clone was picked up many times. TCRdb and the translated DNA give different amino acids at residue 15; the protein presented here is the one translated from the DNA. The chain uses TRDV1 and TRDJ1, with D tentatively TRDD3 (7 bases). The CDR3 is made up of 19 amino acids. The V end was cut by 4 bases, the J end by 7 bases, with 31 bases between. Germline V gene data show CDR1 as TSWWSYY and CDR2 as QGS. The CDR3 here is CALGGPSRHFMVGYVKLIF. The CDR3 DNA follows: TGTGCTCTTGGGGGCCCTTCCCGACATTTCATGGTCGGATACGTTAAACTCATCTTT.

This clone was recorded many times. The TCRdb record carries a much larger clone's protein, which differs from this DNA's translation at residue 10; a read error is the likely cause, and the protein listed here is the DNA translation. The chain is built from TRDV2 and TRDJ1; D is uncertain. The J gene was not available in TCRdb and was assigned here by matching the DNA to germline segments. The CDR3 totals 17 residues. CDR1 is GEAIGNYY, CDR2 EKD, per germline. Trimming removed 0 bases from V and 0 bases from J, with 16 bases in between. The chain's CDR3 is CACDTVSSPRYTDKLIF. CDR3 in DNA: TGTGCCTGTGACACCGTGTCCTCTCCGAGGTACACCGATAAACTCATCTTT.